The T cell receptor (beta chain) described here comes from a study of blood T cell repertoires in COVID-19. Across the study: Some COVID-19 samples were acute and others convalescent; all came from the United States, Italy and Spain. Nucleic acid was either cDNA or gDNA, and it came from T cells, B-cell-depleted T cells, or PBMCs.

V dropped 5 bases and J dropped 0; count of bases not matched to a gene: 19. This CDR3 spans 20 amino acids. Germline CDR1 SNHLY, CDR2 FYNNEI. Original methodology: Using reference gene primer amplification, nucleated cell counts were estimated. This table comes from immunoSEQ multiplex PCR, and its TCRdb copy is limited to in-frame clones, with some not included. D and trimming were read from the DNA, whereas the V and J calls and clone size are those reported in that table. The table has about 94,000 clones, about 80% seen once; the top ten hold roughly 19%. This clone has more than one count but fewer than ten.

This receptor was taken from a human donor in a cohort sampled during active COVID-19. What was sequenced was peripheral blood. V usage is TRBV2 and J usage is TRBJ2-4, with 7 bases lining up with TRBD1. CDR3 sequence (DNA): TGTGCCAGCAGTCAAAACCGGGACAGTATCCTAAGACTAGCCAAAAACATTCAGTACTTC. This translates into CASSQNRDSILRLAKNIQYF. Using reference TRBV2 and TRBJ2-4 for the parts outside the CDR3, the full variable domain is EPEVTQTPSHQVTQMGQEVILRCVPISNHLYFYWYRQILGQKVEFLVSFYNNEISEKSEIFDDQFSVERPDGSNFTLKIRSTKLEDSAMYFCASSQNRDSILRLAKNIQYFGAGTRLSVL.